The rows below give T cell receptor beta chains drawn from one sample of a study of CD8 T cells in Susac syndrome. In TCRdb, the immunoSEQ multiplex PCR reads were re-called with MiXCR into one record per CDR3 protein. This table holds hundreds of thousands of distinct CDR3 sequences, just over 90% found once. Sequenced sample: CD4+ T cells from PBMCs. These receptors were taken from a human donor with multiple sclerosis. Each CDR3 is given with its conserved first and last residue. The order of the fields is clone size, D gene, J gene, V gene, CDR3 protein, CDR3 DNA. D genes are given only for firm matches. Clone size is shown for a subset of rows, as once, few, many or a class of expanded clone.

once - TRBJ2-4 TRBV19 CASSPGQSFNIQYF TGTGCCAGTAGCCCGGGACAATCATTCAACATTCAGTACTTC
- - TRBJ1-4 TRBV20-1 CSARDPKEATNEKLFF TGCAGTGCTAGAGATCCGAAGGAGGCAACTAATGAAAAACTGTTTTTT
- - TRBJ2-7 TRBV7-2 CASSPAAGGEQYF TGTGCCAGCAGCCCAGCGGCCGGAGGCGAGCAGTACTTC
once - TRBJ1-4 TRBV5-1 CASSLDGTVLFF TGCGCCAGCAGCTTGGACGGCACAGTACTGTTTTTT
- - TRBJ2-3 TRBV29-1 CSVEDSGVGPDTQYF TGCAGCGTTGAAGACTCGGGGGTGGGGCCAGATACGCAGTATTTT
- - TRBJ1-5 TRBV6-1 CASSSGRELHQNQPQHF TGTGCCAGCAGCTCGGGCAGGGAATTGCACCAGAATCAGCCCCAGCATTTT
- - TRBJ1-4 TRBV29-1 CSVEEIATNEKLFF TGCAGCGTTGAGGAAATTGCAACTAATGAAAAACTGTTTTTT
- - TRBJ1-1 TRBV10-1 CASSEFKESTEAFF TGCGCCAGCAGTGAGTTTAAGGAAAGCACTGAAGCTTTCTTT
- TRBD1 TRBJ2-2 TRBV5-1 CASSWGDRYTGELFF TGCGCCAGCAGCTGGGGGGACAGGTACACCGGGGAGCTGTTTTTT
once TRBD1 TRBJ1-4 TRBV29-1 CSVLGDSASNEKLFF TGCAGCGTCCTAGGGGACAGCGCCTCTAATGAAAAACTGTTTTTT
- TRBD1 TRBJ1-2 TRBV5-1 CASSLREGQGYGYTF TGCGCCAGCAGCCTACGGGAAGGACAGGGGTACGGCTACACCTTC
- - TRBJ1-5 TRBV28 CASGSGGTQPQHF TGTGCCAGCGGGTCGGGGGGGACCCAGCCCCAGCATTTT
few - TRBJ2-5 TRBV5-1 CASSLESSAEGQETQYF TGCGCCAGCAGCTTGGAAAGTTCGGCCGAGGGACAAGAGACCCAGTACTTC
once TRBD1 TRBJ1-5 TRBV30 CAWSHRGNQPQHF TGTGCCTGGAGTCACAGGGGGAATCAGCCCCAGCATTTT
- - TRBJ1-4 TRBV5-1 CASSLGSTVPGAEKLFF TGCGCCAGCAGCTTGGGCTCTACAGTCCCGGGGGCTGAAAAACTGTTTTTT
- - TRBJ2-3 TRBV12-3/TRBV12-4 CASSFSSTDTQYF TGTGCCAGCAGTTTTTCCAGCACAGATACGCAGTATTTT
- TRBD1 TRBJ2-6 TRBV19 CASSYSGTAFSGANVLTF TGTGCCAGTAGTTACTCCGGGACAGCCTTCTCTGGGGCCAACGTCCTGACTTTC
- - TRBJ2-2 TRBV6-1 CASSAATEGTGELFF TGTGCCAGCAGTGCGGCAACCGAGGGCACCGGGGAGCTGTTTTTT
- TRBD2 TRBJ2-7 TRBV11-2 CATEGEGSYEQYF TGTGCCACGGAAGGGGAGGGTTCATACGAGCAGTACTTC
- - TRBJ1-2 TRBV28 CASGRGIDGYTF TGTGCCAGCGGTAGAGGGATTGATGGCTACACCTTC
- TRBD1 TRBJ1-2 TRBV3-1 CASSQNLDRAGGYTF TGTGCCAGCAGCCAAAACCTGGACAGGGCGGGAGGCTACACCTTC
- - TRBJ1-5 TRBV4-1 CASSHRTDYNQPQHF TGCGCCAGCAGCCACAGGACCGACTATAATCAGCCCCAGCATTTT
- TRBD1 TRBJ1-1 TRBV20-1 CSAPGATGGVEAFF TGCAGTGCCCCCGGTGCGACAGGGGGCGTTGAAGCTTTCTTT
- - TRBJ1-4 TRBV10-3 CAISPAATLDGEKLFF TGTGCCATCAGCCCGGCGGCAACCTTGGACGGTGAAAAACTGTTTTTT
once - TRBJ1-2 TRBV12-3/TRBV12-4 CASSPAGGRGYTF TGTGCCAGCAGCCCTGCGGGGGGGAGAGGCTACACCTTC
- - TRBJ2-5 TRBV29-1 CSVESGFETQYF TGCAGCGTTGAGTCGGGGTTCGAGACCCAGTACTTC
- - TRBJ1-3 TRBV3-1 CASSQGSSGNTIYF TGTGCCAGCAGCCAGGGAAGCTCTGGAAACACCATATATTTT
- - TRBJ1-5 TRBV19 CASSIDRDQPQHF TGTGCCAGTAGTATAGACAGGGATCAGCCCCAGCATTTT
- - TRBJ2-7 TRBV24-1 CATGGGGGNEQYF TGTGCCACCGGCGGAGGTGGGGGAAACGAGCAGTACTTC
once - TRBJ2-3 TRBV20-1 CSASPLSGVNTQYF TGCAGTGCTAGCCCCCTCTCCGGGGTGAATACGCAGTATTTT
- - TRBJ2-1 TRBV9 CASSVRRAGDNEQFF TGTGCCAGCAGCGTACGGAGGGCCGGGGACAATGAGCAGTTCTTC
- TRBD2 TRBJ2-3 TRBV20-1 CSAVDSSGGHTDTQYF TGCAGTGCTGTGGACTCTAGCGGGGGGCACACAGATACGCAGTATTTT
- TRBD2 TRBJ2-3 TRBV5-1 CASSLADRAGSTDTQYF TGCGCCAGCAGCTTGGCTGATCGAGCGGGGAGCACAGATACGCAGTATTTT
once TRBD1 TRBJ1-2 TRBV12-3/TRBV12-4 CASSPFGTGIYGYTF TGTGCCAGCAGCCCATTTGGGACAGGGATCTATGGCTACACCTTC
- - TRBJ2-1 TRBV7-2 CASSESSSFRYEQFF TGTGCCAGCAGCGAATCTAGCAGCTTCCGGTATGAGCAGTTCTTC
once TRBD1 TRBJ2-1 TRBV19 CASSIWTGQIQDNEQFF TGTGCCAGTAGTATTTGGACAGGGCAAATTCAGGACAATGAGCAGTTCTTC
- TRBD1 TRBJ1-3 TRBV5-4 CASSPGQGRSGNTIYF TGTGCCAGCAGCCCAGGACAGGGGCGCTCTGGAAACACCATATATTTT
- - TRBJ1-1 TRBV3-1 CASSQWDDTEAFF TGTGCCAGCAGCCAGTGGGATGACACTGAAGCTTTCTTT
- TRBD2 TRBJ2-6 TRBV4-1 CASSRTSGRSGANVLTF TGCGCCAGCAGCAGGACTAGCGGTCGCTCTGGGGCCAACGTCCTGACTTTC
- TRBD2 TRBJ2-7 TRBV7-9 CASSLTDLAGGPYEQYF TGTGCCAGCAGCTTAACGGACCTTGCGGGGGGCCCCTACGAGCAGTACTTC
- TRBD1 TRBJ2-5 TRBV12-3/TRBV12-4 CASRGTGDLETQYF TGTGCCAGCAGGGGGACAGGGGATTTAGAGACCCAGTACTTC
- - TRBJ2-4 TRBV12-3/TRBV12-4 CASSVTRVKYF TGTGCCAGCAGCGTGACAAGGGTGAAGTACTTC
- - TRBJ1-5 TRBV20-1 CSASLGNQPQHF TGCAGTGCTAGCTTGGGAAATCAGCCCCAGCATTTT
- - TRBJ1-1 TRBV9 CASSPLAATMNTEAFF TGTGCCAGCAGCCCCTTAGCGGCGACGATGAACACTGAAGCTTTCTTT
- - TRBJ2-3 TRBV29-1 CSVEWRGTDTQYF TGCAGCGTTGAGTGGAGGGGTACAGATACGCAGTATTTT
- TRBD2 TRBJ2-7 TRBV7-6 CASSFQGLAGGGEQYF TGTGCCAGCAGCTTCCAGGGACTAGCGGGGGGAGGCGAGCAGTACTTC
- - TRBJ2-2 TRBV25-1 CASSELAGDTGELFF TGTGCCAGCAGTGAATTGGCAGGAGACACCGGGGAGCTGTTTTTT
- TRBD2 TRBJ2-1 TRBV4-1 CASSPEGTRISNEQFF TGCGCCAGCAGCCCCGAAGGGACTAGGATCAGTAATGAGCAGTTCTTC
- - TRBJ2-2 TRBV3-1 CASSQGQRTGELFF TGTGCCAGCAGCCAAGGACAGCGCACCGGGGAGCTGTTTTTT
- - TRBJ2-1 TRBV4-1 CASSQGEDYNEQFF TGCGCCAGCAGCCAAGGGGAGGATTACAATGAGCAGTTCTTC
- - TRBJ1-2 TRBV30 CAWTSMGGVAPSYGYTF TGTGCCTGGACTAGTATGGGGGGGGTGGCGCCTAGCTATGGCTACACCTTC
- - TRBJ1-5 TRBV27 CASTSRGSNQPQHF TGTGCCAGCACAAGCCGGGGAAGCAATCAGCCCCAGCATTTT
- TRBD1 TRBJ1-5 TRBV28 CASRTGLNQPQHF TGTGCCAGCAGGACAGGGTTAAATCAGCCCCAGCATTTT
- - TRBJ1-2 TRBV3-1 CASSQHPAGAYGYTF TGTGCCAGCAGCCAACACCCAGCCGGTGCCTATGGCTACACCTTC